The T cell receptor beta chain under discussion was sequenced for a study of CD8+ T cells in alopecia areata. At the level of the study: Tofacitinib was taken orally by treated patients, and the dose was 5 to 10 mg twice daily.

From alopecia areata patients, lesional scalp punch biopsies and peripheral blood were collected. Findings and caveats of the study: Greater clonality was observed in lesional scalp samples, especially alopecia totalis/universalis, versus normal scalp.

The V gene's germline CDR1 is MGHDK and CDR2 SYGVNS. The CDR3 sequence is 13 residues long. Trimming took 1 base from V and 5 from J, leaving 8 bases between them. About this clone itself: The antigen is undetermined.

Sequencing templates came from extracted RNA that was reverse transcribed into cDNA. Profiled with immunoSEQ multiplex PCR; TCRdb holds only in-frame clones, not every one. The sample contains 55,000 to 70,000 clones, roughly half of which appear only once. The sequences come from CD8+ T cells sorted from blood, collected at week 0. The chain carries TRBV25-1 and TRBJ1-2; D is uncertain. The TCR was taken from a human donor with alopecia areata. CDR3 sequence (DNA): TGTGCCAGCAGTGAATGGGCGGGATATGGCTACACCTTC. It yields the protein CASSEWAGYGYTF.